This paragraph covers one T cell receptor (beta chain) sequence. Its antigen is currently unknown. The assay used deep level. The replicate PCRs on unsorted PBMC were given 250 to 300 ng DNA, which is tens of thousands of T cell genomes. In the original workflow: Junction-only immunoSEQ sequences carried no quality scores, so filtering differed. Clones were sequenced by immunoSEQ multiplex PCR, and TCRdb holds only the in-frame ones, with some missing. That table is the source of V, J and clone size, and D and trimming were worked out from the DNA. The table includes about half a million clones, more than 75% detected once. The data belong to a study of shared clonotypes between healthy human individuals. Study-wide findings and caveats: Specimens sampled were limited to blood, with tissue repertoires likely differing.

CDR1 and CDR2 (germline): SQVTM, ANQGSEA. The length of the CDR3 is 14 residues. Trimming cost V 6 bases and J 0 bases; bases outside gene matches: 6. The V gene is TRBV29-1, the J gene TRBJ1-1; 8 nucleotides match TRBD1. The sequence derives from a woman aged 40-49 years in good health. Some clones in this sample may be carry-over from other donors' samples. The sequencing sample was made of PBMCs. The CDR3 loop is CSVPDRGLNTEAFF. CDR3 sequence (DNA): TGCAGCGTGCCAGACAGGGGATTGAACACTGAAGCTTTCTTT.